This T cell receptor (beta chain) was captured by sequencing in a study of blood T cells in healthy people across ages. Study-wide results and caveats: Getting older went along with TCR beta diversity per million T cells dropping roughly linearly.

At least ten counts were recorded for this clonotype. Its antigen is unknown. Using a J-beta primer mix together with a sample-barcoded 5' primer, a second PCR was run for roughly 6 to 12 cycles. TCRdb re-derived calls from the 5' RACE reads in MiXCR, one entry per CDR3 protein. The top ten hold 15% of the sample, which has about 700,000 distinct CDR3 sequences, 32% seen once. The CDR3 is made up of 14 amino acids. Germline loops: CDR1 MNHNS, CDR2 SASEGT. The germline V and J ends were trimmed by 2 bases and 2 bases, with 10 bases remaining between them. The clonotype comes from a woman of 80 years or more in good health. V is TRBV6-1 and J is TRBJ2-7; D unresolved. Sequencing was done on a sample of blood. The CDR3: CASSERGATYEQYF. The CDR3 DNA reads as TGTGCCAGCAGTGAACGCGGCGCAACCTACGAGCAGTACTTC.